This section outlines one TCR beta chain sequence together with its context. This entry comes from a study of human thymus T cells. Samples came from healthy Finnish infants during open corrective cardiac surgery. Genomic DNA was extracted from every available blood leukocyte. V shed 1 base and J 6 bases; nucleotides not matched to a gene: 10. CDR3 length equals 16 residues. Germline V gene sequence: CDR1 KGHSH, CDR2 LQKENI. Assay: immunoSEQ multiplex PCR; the TCRdb copy retains only in-frame clones and omits some. Of approximately 46,000 clones listed, more than 85% are singletons. Specimen: blood. This TCR derives from a girl less than two years old with a congenital heart defect but otherwise immunologically healthy. The chain has TRBV18 and TRBJ2-3; 7 nucleotides agree with TRBD2. CDR3 region: CASSPRLADTEDTQYF. CDR3 nucleotide sequence: TGTGCCAGCTCACCACGCCTAGCGGACACCGAGGATACGCAGTATTTT.